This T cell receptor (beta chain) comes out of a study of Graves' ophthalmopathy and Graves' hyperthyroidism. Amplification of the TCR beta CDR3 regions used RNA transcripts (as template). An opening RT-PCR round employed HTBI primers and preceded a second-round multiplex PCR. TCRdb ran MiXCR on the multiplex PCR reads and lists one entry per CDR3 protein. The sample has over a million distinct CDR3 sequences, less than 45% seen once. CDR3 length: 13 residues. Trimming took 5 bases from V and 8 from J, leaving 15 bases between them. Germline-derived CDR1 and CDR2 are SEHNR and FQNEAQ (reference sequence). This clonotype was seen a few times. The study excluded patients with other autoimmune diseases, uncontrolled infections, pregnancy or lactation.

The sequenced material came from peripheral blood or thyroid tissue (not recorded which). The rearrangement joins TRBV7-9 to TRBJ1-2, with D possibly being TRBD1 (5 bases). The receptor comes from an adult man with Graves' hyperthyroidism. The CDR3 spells CASSQTGASGYTF. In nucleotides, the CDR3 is TGTGCCAGCAGCCAGACCGGGGCATCCGGCTACACCTTC.